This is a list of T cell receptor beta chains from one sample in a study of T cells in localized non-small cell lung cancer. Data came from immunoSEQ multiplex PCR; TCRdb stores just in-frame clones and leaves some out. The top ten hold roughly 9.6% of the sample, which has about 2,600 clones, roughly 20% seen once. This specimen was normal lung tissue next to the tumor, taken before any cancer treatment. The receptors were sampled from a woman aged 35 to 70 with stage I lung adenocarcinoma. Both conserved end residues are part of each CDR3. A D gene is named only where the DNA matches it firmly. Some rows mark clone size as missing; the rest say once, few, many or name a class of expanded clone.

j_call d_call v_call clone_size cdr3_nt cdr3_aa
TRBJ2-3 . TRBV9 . TGTGCCAGCAGCGTACTTTCTAAACATAGCACAGATACGCAGTATTTT CASSVLSKHSTDTQYF
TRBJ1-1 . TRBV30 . TGTGCCTGGAGTGATAACACTGAAGCTTTCTTT CAWSDNTEAFF
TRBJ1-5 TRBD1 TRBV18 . TGTGCCAGCTCCACGGGACAGGGGGCAAGTCAGCCCCAGCATTTT CASSTGQGASQPQHF
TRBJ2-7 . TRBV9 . TGTGCCAGCAGCCCTCTCGGGGGAGTGTCCTACGAGCAGTACTTC CASSPLGGVSYEQYF
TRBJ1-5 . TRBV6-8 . TGTGCCAGCAGCTCCAGTTGGGGGTCCCGCAATCAGCCCCAGCATTTT CASSSSWGSRNQPQHF
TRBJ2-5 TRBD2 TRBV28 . TGTGCCAGCAGTTCCACCCCGGCGGGGGGCCAAGAGACCCAGTACTTC CASSSTPAGGQETQYF
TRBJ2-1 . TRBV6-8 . TGTGCCAGCAGGTCCGACAGTTACAATGAGCAGTTCTTC CASRSDSYNEQFF
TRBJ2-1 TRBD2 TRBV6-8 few TGTGCCAGCAGAGCGAGCGGGGTCCATGAGCAGTTCTTC CASRASGVHEQFF
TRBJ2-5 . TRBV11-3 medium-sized TGTGCCAGCAACGAACCAGGGAGGGGGGGTCAAGAGACCCAGTACTTC CASNEPGRGGQETQYF
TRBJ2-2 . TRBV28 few TGTGCCAGCAGGAGGGGAGACGGGGAGCTGTTTTTT CASRRGDGELFF
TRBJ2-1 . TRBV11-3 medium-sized TGTGCCAGCAGCTTACAGGGGCCCTACAATGAGCAGTTCTTC CASSLQGPYNEQFF
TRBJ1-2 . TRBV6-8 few TGTGCCAGCAGTATCTTCGGGGGGTCGGGCTACACCTTC CASSIFGGSGYTF
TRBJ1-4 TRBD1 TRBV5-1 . TGCGCCAGCAGCATTGGGACAGTGGGGGAAAAACTGTTTTTT CASSIGTVGEKLFF
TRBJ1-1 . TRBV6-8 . TGTGCCTCGACAGGCCGAAACACTGAAGCTTTCTTT CASTGRNTEAFF
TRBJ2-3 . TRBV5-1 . TGCGCCAGCAGCTTGGGAGACAAGACAGATACGCAGTATTTT CASSLGDKTDTQYF
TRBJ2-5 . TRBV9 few TGTGCCAGCAGCGTAGGGTCCAGGGTTGAGACCCAGTACTTC CASSVGSRVETQYF
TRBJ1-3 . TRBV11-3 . TGTGCCAGCTCCGCCGTGGCGGGAGGTGGAAACACCATATATTTT CASSAVAGGGNTIYF
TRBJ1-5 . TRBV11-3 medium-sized TGTGCCAGCAGCCCAGGGGTGGGGGCGGAGCAGCCCCAGCATTTT CASSPGVGAEQPQHF
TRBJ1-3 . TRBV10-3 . TGTGCCATCAGTGAGTCCTGGGAAGTCGGCGACACCATATATTTT CAISESWEVGDTIYF
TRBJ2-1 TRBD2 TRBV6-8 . TGTGCCAGCAGACCCCCCGGACTAGCGGTCCCCTACAATGAGCAGTTCTTC CASRPPGLAVPYNEQFF
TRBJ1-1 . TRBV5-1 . TGCGCCAGCAGCCCGCGCGGACGGACGAACACTGAAGCTTTCTTT CASSPRGRTNTEAFF
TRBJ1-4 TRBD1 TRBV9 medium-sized TGTGCCAGCAGTGAAGCTCGGGCCGGGACAGGGGAAGGAAAACTGTTTTTT CASSEARAGTGEGKLFF
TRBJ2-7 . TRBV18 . TGTGCCAGCTCACCAGTGTTCCAGGGGGGGATGAGGGAGCAGTACTTC CASSPVFQGGMREQYF
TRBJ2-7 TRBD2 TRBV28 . TGTGCCAGCACCCTGGGACTAGCGCGTTCCTACGAGCAGTACTTC CASTLGLARSYEQYF